The sequence of this T cell receptor (beta chain) was determined in a study of blood T cell repertoires in COVID-19. The CDR3 totals 14 residues. Trimming cost V 4 bases and J 6 bases; bases outside gene matches: 5. CDR1 is SGHTA, CDR2 FQGNSA, per germline. TCRdb's table, derived via immunoSEQ multiplex PCR, lists solely in-frame clones and lacks some. In the table there are about 110,000 clones, around 68% of which are singletons. The clonotype originates from a woman aged 55-75 years with acute or convalescent COVID-19. The specimen was peripheral blood. The chain carries TRBV7-2 and TRBJ1-2, with 10 bases matching TRBD1. The CDR3 spells CASSWGQGRDGYTF. In DNA form, the CDR3 reads TGTGCCAGCAGCTGGGGACAGGGGAGGGATGGCTACACCTTC. The full variable domain, rest sourced from reference TRBV7-2 and TRBJ1-2, is GAGVSQSPSNKVTEKGKDVELRCDPISGHTALYWYRQSLGQGLEFLIYFQGNSAPDKSGLPSDRFSAERTGGSVSTLTIQRTQQEDSAVYLCASSWGQGRDGYTFGSGTRLTVV.